This T cell receptor (beta chain) was retrieved from a study of siplizumab effects on memory and regulatory T cells. Study observations and caveats: In the presence of siplizumab, alloreactive sequences traceable to unstimulated CD4+ memory cells were significantly reduced. Apparently key alloresponse contributors, naive T cells also seemed more diverse than memory cells. With siplizumab, mappable alloreactive CD4+ clones averaged around 65% Treg-derived, versus over 25% in controls.

Assay: immunoSEQ multiplex PCR; the TCRdb copy retains only in-frame clones and omits some. The sample lists some 120,000 clones, 90% to 95% seen once, with about 0.16% in the top ten. Concerning this clone itself: Its antigen is currently unknown.

This CDR3 has 13 amino acids. The V gene's germline CDR1 is MDHEN and CDR2 SYDVKM. V dropped 3 bases and J dropped 6 bases, with 9 bases sitting between them. Sequencing was done on a sample of non-Treg CD4+ T cells sorted from blood. This TCR was sampled from a human donor in good health. The chain uses TRBV28 and TRBJ1-3; D is ambiguous. In DNA, the CDR3 is TGTGCCAGCAGTTTGTTCACAGAAAACACCATATATTTT. It specifies CASSLFTENTIYF.